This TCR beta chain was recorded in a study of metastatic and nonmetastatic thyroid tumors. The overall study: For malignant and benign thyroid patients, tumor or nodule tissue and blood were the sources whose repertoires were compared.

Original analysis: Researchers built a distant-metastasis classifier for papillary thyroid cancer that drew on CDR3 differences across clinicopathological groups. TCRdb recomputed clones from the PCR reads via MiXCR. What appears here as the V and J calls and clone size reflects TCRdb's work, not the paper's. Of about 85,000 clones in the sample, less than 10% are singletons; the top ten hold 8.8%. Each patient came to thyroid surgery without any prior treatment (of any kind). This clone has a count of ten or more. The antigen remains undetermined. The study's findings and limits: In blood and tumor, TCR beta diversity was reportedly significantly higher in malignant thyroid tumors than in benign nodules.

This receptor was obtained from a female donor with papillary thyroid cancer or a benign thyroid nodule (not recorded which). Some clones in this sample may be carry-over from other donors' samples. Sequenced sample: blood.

The CDR3 DNA sequence: TGTGCCAGCAGTGACCGGGGCGGGGGCAGCACAGATACGCAGTATTTT. Protein sequence: CASSDRGGGSTDTQYF. J is TRBJ2-3 and V is TRBV6-4; a weak D match, TRBD2 (7 bases). Trimming left V 2 bases short and J 0 bases short, with 12 bases between. Germline loops: CDR1 MRHNA, CDR2 SNTAGT. The CDR3 is made up of 16 amino acids.